The present T cell receptor (beta chain) was sequenced within a study of blood T cell repertoires in COVID-19. Study context: The United States, Italy and Spain were the sources of the acute and convalescent COVID-19 samples. The cDNA or gDNA used as material had been derived from T cells, B-cell-depleted T cells, or PBMCs.

Per germline, CDR1 MGHRA and CDR2 YSYEKL. The CDR3 has 15 residues. The V gene end was trimmed by 4 bases and the J gene end by 10 bases; junction bases not matched to a gene: 11. Per the original data handling: By means of reference gene primer amplification, nucleated cell counts were estimated. Only in-frame clones appear in the TCRdb table, and some are missing; sequencing was by immunoSEQ multiplex PCR. The DNA gave D and trimming, while V, J and clone size come from that table. Among under 250,000 clones listed, more than 75% were seen once. Sequencing input: peripheral blood. The receptor's source is a woman aged 55-69 years who had recovered from COVID-19. The chain combines TRBV4-1 with TRBJ1-4; 8 bases map to TRBD1. The CDR3 reads CASSPLTGGMGKLFF. In DNA, the CDR3 is TGCGCCAGCAGCCCTCTTACAGGGGGAATGGGAAAACTGTTTTTT.